This passage covers 27 T cell receptor beta chains from one sample sequenced in a study of blood T cell repertoires in COVID-19. Generated by immunoSEQ multiplex PCR, the TCRdb table keeps only in-frame clones and is missing some. Among tens of thousands of clones, around 93% were seen once, and the ten largest hold 2.3%. The sequencing input was peripheral blood. These receptors were collected from a human donor with active COVID-19. The donor label of this sample is uncertain.

The chain has TRBV19 and TRBJ2-3; unclear D gene. The CDR3 consists of 14 residues. Trimming took off 2 bases at V and 0 bases at J, with 6 bases between the two ends. The germline V gene has CDR1 LNHDA and CDR2 SQIVND (reference sequence). The CDR3 sequence is CASSIQVSTDTQYF. CDR3 coding DNA: TGTGCCAGTAGTATACAGGTCAGCACAGATACGCAGTATTTT.

The rearrangement joins TRBV30 to TRBJ1-5, with D possibly being TRBD1 (6 bases). The germline V gene has CDR1 GTSNPN and CDR2 SVGIG (reference sequence). Trimming shortened V by 1 base and J by 3 bases, and 10 bases separated the two germline ends. CDR3 length: 14 residues. In nucleotides, the CDR3 is TGTGCCTGGAGTGGCCGGGACAACAATCAGCCCCAGCATTTT. Its protein is CAWSGRDNNQPQHF.

This chain joins TRBV3-1 (or the pseudogene TRBV3-2) and TRBJ2-1; TRBD2 matches 10 bases. Looked up from germline, CDR1 is LGHDT and CDR2 is YNNKEL (reference sequence). V shed 4 bases, J shed 8 bases, and the junction held 11 bases outside the gene matches. There are 16 residues in the CDR3. CDR3 protein: CASSLERGGYLDEQFF. In DNA form, the CDR3 reads TGTGCCAGCAGCCTGGAGCGGGGGGGCTATTTGGATGAGCAGTTCTTC.

This rearrangement joins TRBV24-1 to TRBJ2-5; 7 positions match TRBD1. J gave up 0 bases and V 4 bases, and 1 base lay outside the gene matches. Germline assignment: CDR1 KGHDR and CDR2 SFDVKD. The CDR3 has 14 amino acids. The CDR3 spells CATSEDRDQETQYF. The CDR3 bases are TGTGCCACCAGTGAAGACAGGGACCAAGAGACCCAGTACTTC.

This clone appeared a single time. V gene TRBV9 combines with J gene TRBJ1-3; D ambiguous. Per germline, CDR1 SGDLS and CDR2 YYNGEE. CDR3 size: 15 residues. The V gene lost 1 base and the J gene lost 0 bases, with 8 bases spanning the gap. This CDR3 is CASSVWPNSGNTIYF. The CDR3 DNA sequence: TGTGCCAGCAGCGTATGGCCAAACTCTGGAAACACCATATATTTT.

V gene TRBV15 combines with J gene TRBJ1-5, with D perhaps TRBD1 (6 bases). The CDR3 has 16 residues. The ends were cut back, 1 base at V and 7 bases at J, with 17 bases in the middle. CDR1 LNHNV and CDR2 YYDKDF come from the germline V gene (reference sequence). CDR3 sequence (DNA): TGTGCCACCAGCAGAGTGTCCGCCAGGGGCGTACAGCCCCAGCATTTT. Protein product: CATSRVSARGVQPQHF.

The chain employs TRBV6-2 or TRBV6-3 and TRBJ2-1; 7 nucleotides match TRBD2. The CDR3 loop spans 15 amino acids. The ends lost 5 bases at V and 9 bases at J; junction bases unmatched: 13. Germline V gives CDR1 MNHEY, CDR2 SVGEGT. In DNA, the CDR3 is TGTGCCAGCAGTGGGAAGCGGGGACCCTTTTCTGAGCAGTTCTTC. It encodes CASSGKRGPFSEQFF.

This clone appeared a few times. This sequence joins TRBV14 and TRBJ2-7, with no clear D. The CDR3 is 14 amino acids. V lost 4 bases, J lost 0 bases, and 10 bases lay in between. CDR1 and CDR2 from the germline V gene are SGHDN and FVKESK. The DNA of the CDR3 is TGTGCCAGCAGCCCCCCAGACTTCTCCTACGAGCAGTACTTC. It translates to CASSPPDFSYEQYF. The full variable domain, rest sourced from reference TRBV14 and TRBJ2-7, is EAGVTQFPSHSVIEKGQTVTLRCDPISGHDNLYWYRRVMGKEIKFLLHFVKESKQDESGMPNNRFLAERTGGTYSTLKVQPAELEDSGVYFCASSPPDFSYEQYFGPGTRLTVT.

The chain links TRBV7-3 to TRBJ2-5; the match to TRBD2 covers 8 bases. The CDR3 is made up of 16 amino acids. Germline CDR1 SGHTA, CDR2 FQGTGA. V gave up 5 bases and J gave up 2 bases; unmatched junction bases: 10. The CDR3 here is CASSLLSRGVQETQYF. Here the CDR3 DNA reads TGTGCCAGCAGCCTTCTCTCGCGGGGGGTTCAAGAGACCCAGTACTTC.

The chain recombines TRBV28 with TRBJ2-7; D not certain. Germline lookup yields CDR1 MDHEN and CDR2 SYDVKM. The CDR3 consists of 14 residues. The V end lost 3 bases, the J end lost 2 bases, and 11 bases lay between the germline ends. CDR3 nucleotide sequence: TGTGCCAGCAGTTTTCGACTGAGCCCCTACGAGCAGTACTTC. Its translation: CASSFRLSPYEQYF.

This chain joins TRBV6-5 and TRBJ2-7; D may be TRBD1 (6 bases). Looked up from germline, CDR1 is MNHEY and CDR2 is SVGAGI. CDR3 size: 14 residues. V dropped 6 bases and J dropped 6 bases, with 18 bases sitting between them. This CDR3 is CASRPPTGHSEQYF. CDR3 DNA sequence: TGTGCCAGCAGACCCCCGACAGGCCACAGCGAGCAGTACTTC.

This clone was picked up a small number of times. The chain combines TRBV19 with TRBJ1-5; a weak D match, TRBD1 (6 bases). Trimming stripped 4 bases from V and 3 bases from J, with 16 bases between. Germline values: CDR1 LNHDA, CDR2 SQIVND (reference sequence). The CDR3 has 16 amino acids. CDR3 in DNA: TGTGCCAGTAGTACCCCCTCGAGGGGGAACAATCAGCCCCAGCATTTT. Amino acid sequence: CASSTPSRGNNQPQHF.

J is TRBJ1-4 and V is TRBV2; TRBD1 matches at 7 bases. The CDR3 has 17 residues. Germline V gene sequence: CDR1 SNHLY, CDR2 FYNNEI. V gave up 3 bases and J gave up 3 bases; unmatched junction bases: 10. CDR3 nucleotide sequence: TGTGCCAGCAGTGATTTGGGAAGGGGGCTTGCTAATGAAAAACTGTTTTTT. It codes for CASSDLGRGLANEKLFF.

V usage is TRBV27 and J usage is TRBJ1-4; 9 bases map to TRBD1. The CDR3 is 16 amino acids. V lost 5 bases, J lost 3 bases, and 7 bases stayed unmatched. Per the germline V gene, CDR1 is MNHEY and CDR2 is SMNVEV (reference sequence). CDR3 DNA sequence: TGTGCCAGCAGTAAAAAACAGGGGGCAGCTAATGAAAAACTGTTTTTT. It encodes CASSKKQGAANEKLFF. Full variable domain (outside the CDR3, taken from reference TRBV27 and TRBJ1-4): EAQVTQNPRYLITVTGKKLTVTCSQNMNHEYMSWYRQDPGLGLRQIYYSMNVEVTDKGDVPEGYKVSRKEKRNFPLILESPSPNQTSLYFCASSKKQGAANEKLFFGSGTQLSVL.

The sample holds one count of this clone. The rearrangement links TRBV7-8 to TRBJ2-7, with TRBD1 matching 7 bases. CDR3 length: 17 residues. V gave up 2 bases and J gave up 4 bases; unmatched junction bases: 14. The V gene's germline CDR1 is SGHVS and CDR2 FQNEAQ. The CDR3 DNA follows: TGTGCCAGCAGCTTACGCCCCGGACAGGCGATGAGATACGAGCAGTACTTC. It translates to CASSLRPGQAMRYEQYF.

The chain combines TRBV4-1 with TRBJ2-7; 9 bases are a match to TRBD2. Germline V gene data show CDR1 as MGHRA and CDR2 as YSYEKL. J gave up 2 bases and V 4 bases, and 9 bases lay outside the gene matches. This CDR3 region has 16 residues. The CDR3 DNA sequence: TGCGCCAGCAGCCTCGTAGCGGGGGCCAAGACCTACGAGCAGTACTTC. Amino acid sequence: CASSLVAGAKTYEQYF.

In this sample, this clone turned up once. The sample holds other DNA sequences that translate to the same CDR3. Here the CDR3 reads CASSQDRGGGGYTF. DNA for the CDR3: TGCGCCAGCAGCCAAGATCGAGGGGGGGGTGGCTACACCTTC. The chain couples TRBV4-3 to TRBJ1-2, with D possibly being TRBD1 (6 bases). Trimming took off 0 bases at V and 7 bases at J, with 12 bases between the two ends. CDR3 size: 14 residues. CDR1 and CDR2 from the germline V gene are LGHNA and YSLEER.

The chain has TRBV5-4 and TRBJ2-7; 9 bases are shared with TRBD2. V gave up 0 bases and J gave up 2 bases; unmatched junction bases: 3. CDR3 size: 15 residues. Germline CDR1 SGHNT, CDR2 YYREEE (reference sequence). The CDR3 spells CASSLDGTSPYEQYF. The CDR3 nucleotides are TGTGCCAGCAGCTTGGACGGGACTAGCCCCTACGAGCAGTACTTC.

CDR3 region: CASSLTDGYTF. For the CDR3, the DNA is TGTGCCAGCAGTTTGACAGATGGCTACACCTTC. This chain connects TRBV28 to TRBJ1-2; D might be TRBD1 (5 bases). Trimming stripped 3 bases from V and 6 bases from J, with 5 bases between. Per germline, CDR1 MDHEN and CDR2 SYDVKM. CDR3 size: 11 residues.

The gene calls are TRBV5-1 and TRBJ2-7; D unresolved. Germline assignment: CDR1 SGHRS and CDR2 YFSETQ. Trimming pared 4 bases from V and 2 bases from J, leaving 10 bases between. This CDR3 is built from 13 residues. As DNA, the CDR3 is TGCGCCAGCAGCACTGGGCCTACCTACGAGCAGTACTTC. Translation: CASSTGPTYEQYF.

The V gene is TRBV6-1, the J gene TRBJ1-5; D uncertain. The germline V gene has CDR1 MNHNS and CDR2 SASEGT. This CDR3 is 17 amino acids long. The V end was cut by 2 bases, the J end by 5 bases, with 19 bases between. The CDR3 DNA is TGTGCCAGCAGTGAAACATCTGCAGGCCGATGGGATCAGCCCCAGCATTTT. Protein: CASSETSAGRWDQPQHF.

The rearrangement joins TRBV5-1 to TRBJ2-2; 7 nucleotides agree with TRBD1. Unmatched junction bases numbered 6, after V lost 4 bases and J lost 0 bases. In germline, CDR1 is SGHRS, CDR2 YFSETQ. The CDR3 contains 16 residues. CDR3 amino acids: CASSHRGRANTGELFF. The CDR3 DNA reads TGCGCCAGCAGCCACAGGGGTAGAGCGAACACCGGGGAGCTGTTTTTT.

As DNA, the CDR3 is TGTGCCAGCAGCCAAGACGGTAAGGAGCAGTTCTTC. It yields the protein CASSQDGKEQFF. The chain couples TRBV4-2 to TRBJ2-1; D unresolved. V was shortened by 0 bases and J by 10 bases, with 7 bases between the two germline ends. The CDR3 is 12 residues long. In germline, CDR1 is LGHNA, CDR2 YNFKEQ.

The chain recombines TRBV5-1 with TRBJ1-6; TRBD1 is a possible D gene (6 bases). Germline V gene sequence: CDR1 SGHRS, CDR2 YFSETQ. This CDR3 is built from 17 residues. The V end lost 8 bases, the J end lost 2 bases, and 20 bases lay between the germline ends. The DNA of the CDR3 is TGCGCCAGGGAGCCACAGGGAATGGCGGCCTATAATTCACCCCTCCACTTT. Protein product: CAREPQGMAAYNSPLHF.

The chain is built from TRBV28 and TRBJ1-2; 9 positions match TRBD1. Germline V lookup: CDR1 MDHEN, CDR2 SYDVKM. The CDR3 covers 14 residues. V was clipped by 2 bases and J by 13 bases; unmatched bases: 11. In DNA, the CDR3 is TGTGCCAGCAGTTTAAAGACAGGGGGGGATCGTGGCACCTTC. As protein: CASSLKTGGDRGTF.

The CDR3 region has the DNA TGCGCCAGCAGCTTGCTGCAGGGTTCAGATACGCAGTATTTT. It specifies CASSLLQGSDTQYF. The V call is TRBV5-1, the J call TRBJ2-3; the D gene is possibly TRBD1 (5 bases). V gave up 1 base and J gave up 4 bases, with 10 bases separating them. Germline CDR1 is SGHRS and CDR2 is YFSETQ. This CDR3 is 14 amino acids long.

The chain has TRBV3-1 (or the pseudogene TRBV3-2) and TRBJ1-3; D not resolved. Trimming pared 4 bases from V and 1 base from J, leaving 8 bases between. The length of the CDR3 is 14 residues. Germline loops: CDR1 LGHDT, CDR2 YNNKEL (reference sequence). The CDR3 region has the DNA TGTGCCAGCAGCCCCCGACATTCTGGAAACACCATATATTTT. It specifies CASSPRHSGNTIYF.